A selection of T cell receptor beta chains follows, all from one sample in a study of PD-1 blockade in classical Hodgkin lymphoma. Here immunoSEQ multiplex PCR was the method, and the copy in TCRdb shows in-frame clones only, minus some. The sample has 100,000 or so clones; around 93% are singletons. The sample in question was peripheral blood mononuclear cells (PBMCs), obtained before the fourth cycle of nivolumab. These receptors originate from a human donor with classical Hodgkin lymphoma. Each CDR3 is given with its conserved first and last residue. Fields, in order: V gene, CDR3 length, J gene, clone size, D gene, CDR3 DNA, CDR3 protein. The D gene is left open where the match is weak. Only part of the rows carry a size: once, few, many, or a class if the clone is expanded.

v_gene: TRBV4-1
len: 20
j_gene: TRBJ2-4
abundance: .
d_gene: TRBD1
CDR3nt: TGCGCCAGCAGCCACCCCTCGCCCCGACAGGGGGGACCTAGTGGAAACATTCAGTACTTC
CDR3aa: CASSHPSPRQGGPSGNIQYF

v_gene: TRBV11-2
len: 13
j_gene: TRBJ2-4
abundance: .
d_gene: .
CDR3nt: TGTGCCAGCAGCTTAGACGGGTTGGACATTCAGTACTTC
CDR3aa: CASSLDGLDIQYF

v_gene: TRBV19
len: 13
j_gene: TRBJ2-3
abundance: .
d_gene: .
CDR3nt: TGTGCCACCCGGGACAAAGGGACAGATACGCAGTATTTT
CDR3aa: CATRDKGTDTQYF

v_gene: TRBV27
len: 15
j_gene: TRBJ2-1
abundance: .
d_gene: .
CDR3nt: TGTGCCAGCAGTTTATCGCCAGCGTTACTCAATGAGCAGTTCTTC
CDR3aa: CASSLSPALLNEQFF

v_gene: TRBV2
len: 13
j_gene: TRBJ2-2
abundance: .
d_gene: .
CDR3nt: TGTGCCAGCAATCACAGGGGACTCGGGGAGCTGTTTTTT
CDR3aa: CASNHRGLGELFF

v_gene: TRBV5-1
len: 17
j_gene: TRBJ1-1
abundance: .
d_gene: .
CDR3nt: TGCGCCAGCAGCTTGGCCCAAGTTGACAGGAGGAACACTGAAGCTTTCTTT
CDR3aa: CASSLAQVDRRNTEAFF

v_gene: TRBV4-2
len: 15
j_gene: TRBJ2-2
abundance: .
d_gene: .
CDR3nt: TGTGCCAGCAGCCACCCGAAAGGGGTCCCCGGGGAGCTGTTTTTT
CDR3aa: CASSHPKGVPGELFF

v_gene: TRBV30
len: 14
j_gene: TRBJ2-1
abundance: .
d_gene: .
CDR3nt: TGTGCCTGGAACGGGCGGAGCACCTACAATGAGCAGTTCTTC
CDR3aa: CAWNGRSTYNEQFF

v_gene: TRBV21-1
len: 13
j_gene: TRBJ1-1
abundance: .
d_gene: .
CDR3nt: TGTGCCAGCCGACAGGGTCCGGGCACTGAAGCTTTCTTT
CDR3aa: CASRQGPGTEAFF

v_gene: TRBV5-1
len: 13
j_gene: TRBJ1-1
abundance: .
d_gene: TRBD1
CDR3nt: TGCGCCAGCAGCGGGGACAGCAACACTGAAGCTTTCTTT
CDR3aa: CASSGDSNTEAFF

v_gene: TRBV10-1
len: 13
j_gene: TRBJ2-2
abundance: .
d_gene: .
CDR3nt: TGCGCCAGCAGTGTGGGTCTTACCGGGGAGCTGTTTTTT
CDR3aa: CASSVGLTGELFF

v_gene: TRBV18
len: 16
j_gene: TRBJ1-4
abundance: .
d_gene: TRBD1
CDR3nt: TGTGCCAGCTCAAGGACAGGGAGTTCAACTAATGAAAAACTGTTTTTT
CDR3aa: CASSRTGSSTNEKLFF

v_gene: TRBV6-1
len: 15
j_gene: TRBJ1-5
abundance: .
d_gene: .
CDR3nt: TGTGCCAGCAGTGCGTACGGACTGAGCAATCAGCCCCAGCATTTT
CDR3aa: CASSAYGLSNQPQHF

v_gene: TRBV29-1
len: 15
j_gene: TRBJ1-2
abundance: .
d_gene: .
CDR3nt: TGCAGCGTTGAAGATCCTCCAGGCTCAAACTATGGCTACACCTTC
CDR3aa: CSVEDPPGSNYGYTF

v_gene: TRBV5-1
len: 15
j_gene: TRBJ2-1
abundance: .
d_gene: TRBD2
CDR3nt: TGCGCCAGCAGCTTGGAACTAGCGGGGCTCAATGAGCAGTTCTTC
CDR3aa: CASSLELAGLNEQFF

v_gene: TRBV5-6
len: 14
j_gene: TRBJ2-4
abundance: .
d_gene: .
CDR3nt: TGTGCCAGCAGCTTCTCGACAGTGGTGAACATTCAGTACTTC
CDR3aa: CASSFSTVVNIQYF

v_gene: TRBV10-3
len: 14
j_gene: TRBJ1-4
abundance: .
d_gene: .
CDR3nt: TGTGCCATCAGCCGGACAGCAACTAATGAAAAACTGTTTTTT
CDR3aa: CAISRTATNEKLFF

v_gene: TRBV7-6
len: 13
j_gene: TRBJ1-3
abundance: .
d_gene: TRBD1
CDR3nt: TGTGCCAGCAGCTCCGGACAGGGATACACCATATATTTT
CDR3aa: CASSSGQGYTIYF

v_gene: TRBV5-1
len: 13
j_gene: TRBJ2-2
abundance: .
d_gene: TRBD1
CDR3nt: TGCGCCAGCAGCGCACAGGGGTCCGGGGAGCTGTTTTTT
CDR3aa: CASSAQGSGELFF

v_gene: TRBV5-1
len: 18
j_gene: TRBJ2-1
abundance: .
d_gene: TRBD2
CDR3nt: TGCGCCAGCAGCTTGATCTCTAGCGGGAAACCCGGGTACAATGAGCAGTTCTTC
CDR3aa: CASSLISSGKPGYNEQFF

v_gene: TRBV6-5
len: 15
j_gene: TRBJ2-7
abundance: .
d_gene: TRBD1
CDR3nt: TGTGCCAGCAGAAGGGGACAGGGATTCGTCTACGAGCAGTACTTC
CDR3aa: CASRRGQGFVYEQYF

v_gene: TRBV21-1
len: 11
j_gene: TRBJ1-5
abundance: .
d_gene: .
CDR3nt: TGTGCCAGCAGCAAAGGCGGCCCCCAGCATTTT
CDR3aa: CASSKGGPQHF

v_gene: TRBV9
len: 20
j_gene: TRBJ1-3
abundance: .
d_gene: .
CDR3nt: TGTGCCAGCAGCCCCTGGAGCGACAGACTCCCCTTTCACTCTGGAAACACCATATATTTT
CDR3aa: CASSPWSDRLPFHSGNTIYF

v_gene: TRBV4-1
len: 17
j_gene: TRBJ2-7
abundance: .
d_gene: TRBD2
CDR3nt: TGCGCCAGCAGCCAAGGCCCTGCGGGAGGGTCGTCCTACGAGCAGTACTTC
CDR3aa: CASSQGPAGGSSYEQYF

v_gene: TRBV28
len: 16
j_gene: TRBJ1-2
abundance: .
d_gene: .
CDR3nt: TGTGCCAGCAGCTCGCGGGGTGATGGACCAGCCTATGGCTACACCTTC
CDR3aa: CASSSRGDGPAYGYTF

v_gene: TRBV28
len: 15
j_gene: TRBJ2-7
abundance: once
d_gene: .
CDR3nt: TGTGCCAGCAGAACCCTCGGGGGACAGCCATACGAGCAGTACTTC
CDR3aa: CASRTLGGQPYEQYF

v_gene: TRBV7-9
len: 18
j_gene: TRBJ2-3
abundance: .
d_gene: TRBD2
CDR3nt: TGTGCCAGCAGCTTAGCGCCCGGGCTAGCGGGTTTCACAGATACGCAGTATTTT
CDR3aa: CASSLAPGLAGFTDTQYF

v_gene: TRBV7-9
len: 14
j_gene: TRBJ2-5
abundance: .
d_gene: .
CDR3nt: TGTGCCAGCAGCTTAGAAGCGGTCCAAGAGACCCAGTACTTC
CDR3aa: CASSLEAVQETQYF

v_gene: TRBV6-4
len: 13
j_gene: TRBJ1-5
abundance: .
d_gene: .
CDR3nt: TGTGCCAGCAGTGACTTCCCCAATCAGCCCCAGCATTTT
CDR3aa: CASSDFPNQPQHF

v_gene: TRBV19
len: 14
j_gene: TRBJ2-5
abundance: .
d_gene: TRBD1
CDR3nt: TGTGCCAGTAGCCCTCCACCCGGGACAGGGGACCAGTACTTC
CDR3aa: CASSPPPGTGDQYF

v_gene: TRBV20-1
len: 11
j_gene: TRBJ1-1
abundance: few
d_gene: .
CDR3nt: TGCAGTGCTAGGACGGAGAACGAAGCTTTCTTT
CDR3aa: CSARTENEAFF

v_gene: TRBV28
len: 13
j_gene: TRBJ2-7
abundance: .
d_gene: TRBD2
CDR3nt: TGTGCCAGCAGGGCTAGCGGGAGGTACGAGCAGTACTTC
CDR3aa: CASRASGRYEQYF

v_gene: TRBV6-5
len: 14
j_gene: TRBJ1-1
abundance: .
d_gene: .
CDR3nt: TGTGCCAGCAGTTACGGTCCCGGGAGGGCTGAAGCTTTCTTT
CDR3aa: CASSYGPGRAEAFF

v_gene: TRBV6-1
len: 13
j_gene: TRBJ1-2
abundance: .
d_gene: .
CDR3nt: TGTGCCAGCAGATATACAGAGAGCTATGGCTACACCTTC
CDR3aa: CASRYTESYGYTF

v_gene: TRBV4-2
len: 16
j_gene: TRBJ2-1
abundance: .
d_gene: TRBD2
CDR3nt: TGTGCCAGCAGCCAAGAAGAGCGGGAGTCCTACAATGAGCAGTTCTTC
CDR3aa: CASSQEERESYNEQFF

v_gene: TRBV28
len: 15
j_gene: TRBJ1-2
abundance: .
d_gene: .
CDR3nt: TGTGCCAGCAGTTCGGTTCCAGGGGTCGCCTATGGCTACACCTTC
CDR3aa: CASSSVPGVAYGYTF

v_gene: TRBV5-1
len: 14
j_gene: TRBJ2-5
abundance: .
d_gene: .
CDR3nt: TGCGCCAGCAGCTTGGGTCTTATCGGGGAGACCCAGTACTTC
CDR3aa: CASSLGLIGETQYF

v_gene: TRBV29-1
len: 13
j_gene: TRBJ1-5
abundance: .
d_gene: TRBD1
CDR3nt: TGCAGCGTTGAAGGACAGGGTGGCCAGCCCCAGCATTTT
CDR3aa: CSVEGQGGQPQHF

v_gene: TRBV2
len: 13
j_gene: TRBJ1-1
abundance: .
d_gene: .
CDR3nt: TGTGCCAGCAAGGGGAGCGGGAACACTGAAGCTTTCTTT
CDR3aa: CASKGSGNTEAFF

v_gene: TRBV7-6
len: 15
j_gene: TRBJ1-5
abundance: .
d_gene: .
CDR3nt: TGTGCCAGCAGACAAACAGGATTGAGAAATCAGCCCCAGCATTTT
CDR3aa: CASRQTGLRNQPQHF

v_gene: TRBV6-1
len: 14
j_gene: TRBJ1-5
abundance: .
d_gene: .
CDR3nt: TGTGCCAGCAGCCTCATCTATAGCAATCAGCCCCAGCATTTT
CDR3aa: CASSLIYSNQPQHF

v_gene: TRBV4-1
len: 14
j_gene: TRBJ1-2
abundance: .
d_gene: TRBD1
CDR3nt: TGCGCCAGCAGCCGGCCGGGACAGGGGAATGGCTACACCTTC
CDR3aa: CASSRPGQGNGYTF

v_gene: TRBV5-4
len: 13
j_gene: TRBJ2-1
abundance: .
d_gene: .
CDR3nt: TGTGCCAGCAGCATCGGACTGGTTAATGAGCAGTTCTTC
CDR3aa: CASSIGLVNEQFF

v_gene: TRBV5-1
len: 17
j_gene: TRBJ2-1
abundance: .
d_gene: TRBD2
CDR3nt: TGCGCCAGCAGCTTGCGTGTACAAGGCGGGAGATACAATGAGCAGTTCTTC
CDR3aa: CASSLRVQGGRYNEQFF

v_gene: TRBV5-1
len: 14
j_gene: TRBJ2-7
abundance: .
d_gene: .
CDR3nt: TGCGCCAGCAGCTTCGGGACTCCTCTCTACGAGCAGTACTTC
CDR3aa: CASSFGTPLYEQYF

v_gene: TRBV28
len: 15
j_gene: TRBJ1-2
abundance: .
d_gene: TRBD1
CDR3nt: TGTGCCAGCAGGTTCGTAGACAGGGACGGCTATGGCTACACCTTC
CDR3aa: CASRFVDRDGYGYTF

v_gene: TRBV19
len: 16
j_gene: TRBJ1-4
abundance: .
d_gene: .
CDR3nt: TGTGCCAGTAGTATTCAGAGATTAGCAACTAATGAAAAACTGTTTTTT
CDR3aa: CASSIQRLATNEKLFF